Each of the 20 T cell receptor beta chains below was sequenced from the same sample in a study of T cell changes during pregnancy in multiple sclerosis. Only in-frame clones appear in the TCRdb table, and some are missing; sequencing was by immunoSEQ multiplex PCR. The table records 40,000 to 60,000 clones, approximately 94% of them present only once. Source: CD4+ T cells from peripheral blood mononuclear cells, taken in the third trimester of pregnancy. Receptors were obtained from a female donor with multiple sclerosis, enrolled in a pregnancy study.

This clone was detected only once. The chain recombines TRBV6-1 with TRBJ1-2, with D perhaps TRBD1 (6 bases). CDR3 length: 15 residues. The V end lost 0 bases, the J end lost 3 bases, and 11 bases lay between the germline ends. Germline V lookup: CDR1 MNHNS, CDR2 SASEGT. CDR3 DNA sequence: TGTGCCAGCAGTGAAGCGCAGAACAGGGACTATGGCTACACCTTC. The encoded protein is CASSEAQNRDYGYTF.

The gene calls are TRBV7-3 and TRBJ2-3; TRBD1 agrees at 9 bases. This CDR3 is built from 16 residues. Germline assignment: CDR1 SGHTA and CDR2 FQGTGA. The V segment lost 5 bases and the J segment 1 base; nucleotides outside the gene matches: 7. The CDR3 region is CASSRTTGGGTDTQYF. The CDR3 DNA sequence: TGTGCCAGCAGCCGAACGACAGGGGGTGGCACAGATACGCAGTATTTT.

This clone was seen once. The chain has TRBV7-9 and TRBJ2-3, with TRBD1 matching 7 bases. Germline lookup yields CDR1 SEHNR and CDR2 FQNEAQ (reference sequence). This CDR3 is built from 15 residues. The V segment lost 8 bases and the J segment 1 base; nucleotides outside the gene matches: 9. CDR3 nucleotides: TGTGCCAGCGATGAACAGGGGCGCGGCACAGATACGCAGTATTTT. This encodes CASDEQGRGTDTQYF. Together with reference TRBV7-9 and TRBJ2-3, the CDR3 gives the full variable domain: DTGVSQNPRHKITKRGQNVTFRCDPISEHNRLYWYRQTLGQGPEFLTYFQNEAQLEKSRLLSDRFSAERPKGSFSTLEIQRTEQGDSAMYLCASDEQGRGTDTQYFGPGTRLTVL.

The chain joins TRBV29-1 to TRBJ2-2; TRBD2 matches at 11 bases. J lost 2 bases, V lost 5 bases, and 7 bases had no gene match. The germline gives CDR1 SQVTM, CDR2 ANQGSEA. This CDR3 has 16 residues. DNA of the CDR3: TGCAGCGTTAGTCTAGCGGGGGGCCACAACACCGGGGAGCTGTTTTTT. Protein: CSVSLAGGHNTGELFF.

The CDR3 bases are TGTGCCAGCAGCTTAGGGACAGAAAAATACTTC. Residues: CASSLGTEKYF. The V and J genes are TRBV7-2 and TRBJ2-5; perhaps TRBD1 as D (6 bases). The V gene lost 1 base and the J gene lost 14 bases, with 11 bases spanning the gap. The CDR3 is made up of 11 amino acids. Germline V gives CDR1 SGHTA, CDR2 FQGNSA.

The CDR3 protein is CAWSGTGVDQPQHF. CDR3 sequence (DNA): TGTGCCTGGAGTGGGACAGGGGTAGATCAGCCCCAGCATTTT. This chain uses TRBV30 with TRBJ1-5, with 9 bases fitting TRBD1. Germline V gives CDR1 GTSNPN, CDR2 SVGIG (reference sequence). This CDR3 spans 14 amino acids. After removal of 1 base from V and 5 bases from J, the junction contained 3 bases not matched to a gene. Combining the CDR3 with reference TRBV30 and TRBJ1-5 gives the whole variable domain SQTIHQWPATLVQPVGSPLSLECTVEGTSNPNLYWYRQAAGRGLQLLFYSVGIGQISSEVPQNLSASRPQDRQFILSSKKLLLSDSGFYLCAWSGTGVDQPQHFGDGTRLSIL.

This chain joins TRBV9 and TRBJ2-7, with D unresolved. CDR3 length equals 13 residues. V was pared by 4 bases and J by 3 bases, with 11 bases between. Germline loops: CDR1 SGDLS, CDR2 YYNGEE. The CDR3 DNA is TGTGCCAGCAGCCCGACTGTAGGCTACGAGCAGTACTTC. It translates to CASSPTVGYEQYF.

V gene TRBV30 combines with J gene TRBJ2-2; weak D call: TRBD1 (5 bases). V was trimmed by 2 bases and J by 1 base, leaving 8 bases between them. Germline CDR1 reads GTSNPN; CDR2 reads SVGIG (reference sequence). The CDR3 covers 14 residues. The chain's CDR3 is CAWSITGNTGELFF. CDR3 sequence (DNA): TGTGCCTGGAGTATAACAGGGAACACCGGGGAGCTGTTTTTT.

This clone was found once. This chain's CDR3 is CASSLEGRGGDVLTF. In nucleotides, the CDR3 is TGTGCCAGCAGCTTGGAGGGCCGGGGCGGGGACGTCCTGACTTTC. The V and J genes are TRBV5-6 and TRBJ2-6; D is perhaps TRBD2 (6 bases). Germline CDR1 SGHDT, CDR2 YYEEEE. This CDR3 is 15 amino acids long. Trimming shortened V by 0 bases and J by 11 bases, and 15 bases separated the two germline ends.

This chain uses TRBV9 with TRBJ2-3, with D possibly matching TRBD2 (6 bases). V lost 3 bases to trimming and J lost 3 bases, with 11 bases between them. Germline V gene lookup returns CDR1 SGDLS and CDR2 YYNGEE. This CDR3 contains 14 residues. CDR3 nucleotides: TGTGCCAGCAGCGGGCCGGGGGTTACAGATACGCAGTATTTT. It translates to CASSGPGVTDTQYF.

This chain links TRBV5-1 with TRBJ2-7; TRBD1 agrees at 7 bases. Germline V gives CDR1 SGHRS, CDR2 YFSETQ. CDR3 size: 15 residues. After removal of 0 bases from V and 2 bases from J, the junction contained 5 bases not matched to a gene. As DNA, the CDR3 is TGCGCCAGCAGCTTGGCGACAGGGTCCCCCTACGAGCAGTACTTC. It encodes CASSLATGSPYEQYF.

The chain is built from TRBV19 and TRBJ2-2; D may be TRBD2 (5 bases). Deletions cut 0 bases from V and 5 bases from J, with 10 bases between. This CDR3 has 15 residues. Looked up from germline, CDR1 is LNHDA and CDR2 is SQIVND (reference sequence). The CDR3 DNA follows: TGTGCCAGTAGTATAGACCCGGGGATGACCGGGGAGCTGTTTTTT. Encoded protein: CASSIDPGMTGELFF.

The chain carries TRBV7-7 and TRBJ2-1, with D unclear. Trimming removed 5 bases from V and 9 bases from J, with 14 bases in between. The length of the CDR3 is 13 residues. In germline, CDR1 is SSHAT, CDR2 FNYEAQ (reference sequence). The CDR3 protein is CASSLSQVGEQFF. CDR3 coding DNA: TGTGCCAGCAGCCTCAGTCAGGTCGGTGAGCAGTTCTTC.

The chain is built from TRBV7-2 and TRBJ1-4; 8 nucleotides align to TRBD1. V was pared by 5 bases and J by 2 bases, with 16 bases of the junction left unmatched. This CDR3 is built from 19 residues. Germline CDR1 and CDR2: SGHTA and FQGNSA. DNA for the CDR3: TGTGCCAGCAGCCATAGACAGGGGTTGTCAGCGCGGACTAATGAAAAACTGTTTTTT. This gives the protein CASSHRQGLSARTNEKLFF.

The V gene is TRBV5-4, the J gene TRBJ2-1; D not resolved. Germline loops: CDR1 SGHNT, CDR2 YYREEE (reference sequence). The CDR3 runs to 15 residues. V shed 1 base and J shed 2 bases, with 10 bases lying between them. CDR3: CASSLSLGPYNEQFF. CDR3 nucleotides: TGTGCCAGCAGCTTGAGTCTAGGTCCCTACAATGAGCAGTTCTTC.

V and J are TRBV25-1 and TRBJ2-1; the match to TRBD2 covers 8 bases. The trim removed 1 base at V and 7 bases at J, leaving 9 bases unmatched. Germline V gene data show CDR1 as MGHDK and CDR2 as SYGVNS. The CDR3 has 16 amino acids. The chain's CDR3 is CASSEFRRGAGNEQFF. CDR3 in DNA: TGTGCCAGCAGTGAATTTCGGCGGGGGGCCGGGAATGAGCAGTTCTTC. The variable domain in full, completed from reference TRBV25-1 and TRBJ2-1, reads EADIYQTPRYLVIGTGKKITLECSQTMGHDKMYWYQQDPGMELHLIHYSYGVNSTEKGDLSSESTVSRIRTEHFPLTLESARPSHTSQYLCASSEFRRGAGNEQFFGPGTRLTVL.

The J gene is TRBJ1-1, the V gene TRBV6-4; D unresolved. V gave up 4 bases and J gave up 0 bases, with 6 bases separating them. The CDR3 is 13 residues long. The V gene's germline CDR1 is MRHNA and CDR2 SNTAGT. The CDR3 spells CASSVEMNTEAFF. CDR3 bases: TGTGCCAGCAGTGTTGAGATGAACACTGAAGCTTTCTTT.

The CDR3 DNA is TGTGCCAGCAGCGTAGGAGCAGGTTTTACTTACAATGAGCAGTTCTTC. This encodes CASSVGAGFTYNEQFF. The chain combines TRBV9 with TRBJ2-1; D remains unclear. Germline V gene sequence: CDR1 SGDLS, CDR2 YYNGEE. V gave up 0 bases and J gave up 4 bases, with 14 bases separating them. The CDR3 has 16 residues.

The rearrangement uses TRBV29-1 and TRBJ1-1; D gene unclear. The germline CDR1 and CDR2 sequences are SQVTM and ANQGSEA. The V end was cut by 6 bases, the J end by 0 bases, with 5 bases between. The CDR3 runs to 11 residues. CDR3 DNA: TGCAGCGTAGCCTTGAACACTGAAGCTTTCTTT. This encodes CSVALNTEAFF. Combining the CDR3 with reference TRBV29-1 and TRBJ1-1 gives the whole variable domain SAVISQKPSRDICQRGTSLTIQCQVDSQVTMMFWYRQQPGQSLTLIATANQGSEATYESGFVIDKFPISRPNLTFSTLTVSNMSPEDSSIYLCSVALNTEAFFGQGTRLTVV.

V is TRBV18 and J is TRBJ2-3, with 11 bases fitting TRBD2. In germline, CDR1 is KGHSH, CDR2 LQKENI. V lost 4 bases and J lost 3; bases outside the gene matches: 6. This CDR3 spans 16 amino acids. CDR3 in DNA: TGTGCCAGCTCACGAGCTACTAGCGGGGGAACAGATACGCAGTATTTT. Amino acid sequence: CASSRATSGGTDTQYF.